The 18 T cell receptor beta chains reported below all come from one sample, sequenced in a study of blood T cell repertoires in COVID-19. Libraries were prepared by immunoSEQ multiplex PCR; TCRdb keeps only in-frame clonotypes and omits some of them. The sample has approximately 300,000 clones; 70% to 90% are singletons. Sequenced sample: PBMCs or T cells enriched from blood (not recorded which). These receptors originate from a woman between 25 and 40 years old who had recovered from COVID-19.

The chain recombines TRBV27 with TRBJ2-1; possible D gene TRBD2, 5 bases. V was shortened by 1 base and J by 5 bases, with 9 bases between the two germline ends. Germline loops: CDR1 MNHEY, CDR2 SMNVEV (reference sequence). The CDR3 is 14 residues long. Here the CDR3 DNA reads TGTGCCAGCAGTTTATTTCGGGAACACAATGAGCAGTTCTTC. It specifies CASSLFREHNEQFF.

Comments on this clone: This sample includes further DNA sequences coding for the same CDR3. J is TRBJ1-2 and V is TRBV15, with D unresolved. CDR1 LNHNV and CDR2 YYDKDF come from the germline V gene (reference sequence). Trimming removed 0 bases from V and 8 bases from J, with 10 bases in between. This CDR3 is 13 amino acids long. CDR3 loop: CATSRDRGYGYTF. The CDR3 DNA is TGTGCCACCAGCAGAGATCGGGGTTACGGCTACACCTTC.

The chain has TRBV6-2 or TRBV6-3 and TRBJ2-7, with 8 bases fitting TRBD2. Losses at the gene ends were 6 bases for V and 0 bases for J; bases not matched to a gene: 7. This CDR3 region has 15 residues. Germline V CDR1 and CDR2: MNHEY, SVGEGT. CDR3 region: CASSNTGGPSYEQYF. CDR3 in DNA: TGTGCCAGCAGCAATACGGGGGGGCCCTCCTACGAGCAGTACTTC.

The chain is built from TRBV3-1 (or the pseudogene TRBV3-2) and TRBJ2-3, with TRBD2 matching over 11 bases. Looked up from germline, CDR1 is LGHDT and CDR2 is YNNKEL (reference sequence). V was clipped by 0 bases and J by 4 bases; unmatched bases: 3. The CDR3 length is 16 residues. The CDR3 bases are TGTGCCAGCAGCCAAGATGCTAGCGGGGGGTCAGATACGCAGTATTTT. This gives the protein CASSQDASGGSDTQYF.

The chain employs TRBV29-1 and TRBJ1-1; D ambiguous. Trimming pared 0 bases from V and 1 base from J, leaving 12 bases between. The germline gives CDR1 SQVTM, CDR2 ANQGSEA. This CDR3 spans 15 amino acids. The CDR3 region has the DNA TGCAGCGTTGAAGATCGAGTACAGCAGAACACTGAAGCTTTCTTT. This gives the protein CSVEDRVQQNTEAFF.

The V call is TRBV6-5, the J call TRBJ2-7, with TRBD1 identical over 7 bases. This CDR3 region has 15 residues. Unmatched junction bases numbered 8, after V lost 6 bases and J lost 0 bases. Germline CDR1 and CDR2: MNHEY and SVGAGI. CDR3 sequence reads: CASSYTQGNSYEQYF. The CDR3 nucleotides read TGTGCCAGCAGCTACACACAGGGGAACTCCTACGAGCAGTACTTC.

The V call is TRBV10-3, the J call TRBJ1-6; 10 positions agree with TRBD1. Germline CDR1 and CDR2: ENHRY and SYGVKD. J lost 7 bases, V lost 4 bases, and 7 bases had no gene match. There are 16 residues in the CDR3. CDR3 bases: TGTGCCATCAGTGGGTTGGGACAGGGGTGGAATTCACCCCTCCACTTT. The encoded protein is CAISGLGQGWNSPLHF.

The genes are TRBV4-3 and TRBJ1-1; D is ambiguous. Germline V lookup: CDR1 LGHNA, CDR2 YSLEER. V lost 0 bases and J 1 base, leaving 6 bases between the germline ends. The CDR3 spans 14 residues. In DNA form, the CDR3 reads TGCGCCAGCAGCCAAGAGGGCCCGAACACTGAAGCTTTCTTT. It specifies CASSQEGPNTEAFF.

V gene TRBV6-5 combines with J gene TRBJ1-2; D is possibly TRBD1 (5 bases). V was cut by 7 bases and J by 4 bases, with 19 bases left in between. Germline V gene lookup returns CDR1 MNHEY and CDR2 SVGAGI. The CDR3 has 15 residues. The CDR3 loop reads CASMGGPPYPYGYTF. For the CDR3, the DNA is TGTGCCAGCATGGGGGGACCTCCATATCCCTATGGCTACACCTTC.

V and J are TRBV5-5 and TRBJ1-1; 7 positions agree with TRBD1. The CDR3 runs 14 residues. V shed 4 bases and J 4 bases; nucleotides not matched to a gene: 7. Germline CDR1 reads SGHKS; CDR2 reads YYEKEE (reference sequence). CDR3 nucleotide sequence: TGTGCCAGCAGCATGACAGGGTTTCGCACTGAAGCTTTCTTT. Protein product: CASSMTGFRTEAFF.

V and J are TRBV6-9 and TRBJ2-7, with a possible D match to TRBD1 (6 bases). Germline V gene lookup returns CDR1 MNHGY and CDR2 SVAAGI. CDR3 length equals 14 residues. Trimming took 5 bases from V and 1 from J, leaving 12 bases between them. Here the CDR3 DNA reads TGTGCCAGCAGTCCAAGGACAGCGTCCTACGAGCAGTACTTC. It translates to CASSPRTASYEQYF.

V gene TRBV5-1 combines with J gene TRBJ1-6; D is possibly TRBD1 (5 bases). Between the trimmed V and J ends, which lost 1 base and 7 bases, there was a span of 12 bases. This CDR3 is 15 amino acids long. Germline values: CDR1 SGHRS, CDR2 YFSETQ. The CDR3 here is CASSLNQAGNSPLHF. Here the CDR3 DNA reads TGCGCCAGCAGCTTGAATCAAGCAGGGAATTCACCCCTCCACTTT.

V is TRBV3-1 (or the pseudogene TRBV3-2) and J is TRBJ1-5, with D perhaps TRBD1 (5 bases). Trimming took off 0 bases at V and 4 bases at J, with 7 bases between the two ends. The CDR3 consists of 14 residues. The germline V gene has CDR1 LGHDT and CDR2 YNNKEL (reference sequence). CDR3 sequence reads: CASSQDGGNQPQHF. DNA for the CDR3: TGTGCCAGCAGCCAAGATGGGGGGAATCAGCCCCAGCATTTT.

The chain has TRBV2 and TRBJ1-2; 8 nucleotides match TRBD1. V lost 4 bases, J lost 2 bases, and 0 bases stayed unmatched. CDR1 and CDR2 (germline): SNHLY, FYNNEI. The CDR3 sequence is 13 residues long. CDR3 nucleotides: TGTGCCAGCAGTGGGACAGGGAACTATGGCTACACCTTC. Translation gives CASSGTGNYGYTF.

This clone has only one observation. This chain joins TRBV18 and TRBJ1-1; 8 bases map to TRBD1. Per germline, CDR1 KGHSH and CDR2 LQKENI. The CDR3 length is 17 residues. The V and J ends lost 3 bases and 1 base, in that order; junction bases with no gene match: 10. This CDR3 is CASSPRAGGVGNTEAFF. In DNA, the CDR3 is TGTGCCAGCTCACCGCGGGCAGGGGGCGTAGGGAACACTGAAGCTTTCTTT.

V and J are TRBV5-1 and TRBJ1-4; D might be TRBD1 (6 bases). Germline V gene data show CDR1 as SGHRS and CDR2 as YFSETQ. Trimming removed 4 bases from V and 5 bases from J, with 12 bases in between. The CDR3 contains 14 residues. The CDR3 DNA reads as TGCGCCAGCAGCCCGGGACAAGCGAATGAAAAACTGTTTTTT. This encodes CASSPGQANEKLFF. The complete variable domain, with remaining parts taken from reference TRBV5-1 and TRBJ1-4, reads KAGVTQTPRYLIKTRGQQVTLSCSPISGHRSVSWYQQTPGQGLQFLFEYFSETQRNKGNFPGRFSGRQFSNSRSEMNVSTLELGDSALYLCASSPGQANEKLFFGSGTQLSVL.

The genes are TRBV5-6 and TRBJ2-2, with 9 bases aligning to TRBD1. Germline V gene sequence: CDR1 SGHDT, CDR2 YYEEEE. The CDR3 sequence is 15 residues long. V trimming: 5 bases; J trimming: 5 bases; junction bases outside the gene matches: 7. CDR3 DNA: TGTGCCAGCAGTCCCCCGGGACAGGGTACCGGGGAGCTGTTTTTT. Encoded protein: CASSPPGQGTGELFF.

The chain carries TRBV6-1 and TRBJ1-5; TRBD1 is a possible D gene (6 bases). The CDR3 totals 17 residues. Between the trimmed V and J ends, which lost 2 bases and 0 bases, there was a span of 14 bases. CDR1 and CDR2 from the germline V gene are MNHNS and SASEGT. This CDR3 reads CASSEQGSFLSNQPQHF. The CDR3 region has the DNA TGTGCCAGCAGTGAACAGGGGTCGTTCCTTAGCAATCAGCCCCAGCATTTT.